The clone carrying this TCR beta chain showed up just a few times. The antigen is unknown. These data come from a study of T cell responses to AZD1222 COVID-19 vaccine. Study-level findings and limits: The CD4 TCRs associated with vaccination extended across spike and predominated at 160-218 and 743-854. Nearly half of spike-specific TCRs reportedly target variant regions that are unmutated in the B.1.351 and B.1.1.7 variants. Spike-specific TCR breadth rose after two AZD1222 doses, and depth rose as well.

The table came from immunoSEQ multiplex PCR; TCRdb's copy has only in-frame clones and leaves some out. This sample carries about 110,000 clones, approximately 92% of them seen once, and the ten largest clones take approximately 1.2%. CDR3 length: 14 amino acids. V lost 4 bases and J lost 7; bases outside the gene matches: 10. Germline CDR1 SGHKS, CDR2 YYEKEE (reference sequence). This TCR was sampled from an adult in good health. This sequence joins TRBV5-5 and TRBJ1-1; TRBD1 matches at 7 bases. The input for sequencing was peripheral blood, taken on day 0 of AZD1222 vaccination. Written as DNA, the CDR3 is TGTGCCAGCAGCCCAGGGGACAGACCCCATGAAGCTTTCTTT. Residues: CASSPGDRPHEAFF.